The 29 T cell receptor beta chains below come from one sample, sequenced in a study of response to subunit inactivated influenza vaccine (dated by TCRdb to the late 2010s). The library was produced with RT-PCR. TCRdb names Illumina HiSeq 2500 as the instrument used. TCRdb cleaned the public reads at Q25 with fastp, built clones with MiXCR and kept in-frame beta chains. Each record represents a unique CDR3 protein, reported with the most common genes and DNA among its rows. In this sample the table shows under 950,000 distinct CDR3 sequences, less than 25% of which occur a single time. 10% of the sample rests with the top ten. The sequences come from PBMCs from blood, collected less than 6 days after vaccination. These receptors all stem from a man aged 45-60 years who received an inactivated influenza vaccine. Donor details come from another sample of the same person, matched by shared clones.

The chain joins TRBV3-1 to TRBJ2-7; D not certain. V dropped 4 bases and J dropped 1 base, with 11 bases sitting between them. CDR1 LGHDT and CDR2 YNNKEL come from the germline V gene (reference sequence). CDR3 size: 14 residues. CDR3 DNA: TGTGCCAGCAGCCCCGGATTACAATCCTACGAGCAGTACTTC. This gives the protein CASSPGLQSYEQYF.

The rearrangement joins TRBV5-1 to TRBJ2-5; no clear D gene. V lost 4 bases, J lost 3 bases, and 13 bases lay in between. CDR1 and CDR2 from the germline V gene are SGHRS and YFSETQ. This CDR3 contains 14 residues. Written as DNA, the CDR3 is TGCGCCAGCAGCGAACCGAACAGAGAAGAGACCCAGTACTTC. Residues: CASSEPNREETQYF.

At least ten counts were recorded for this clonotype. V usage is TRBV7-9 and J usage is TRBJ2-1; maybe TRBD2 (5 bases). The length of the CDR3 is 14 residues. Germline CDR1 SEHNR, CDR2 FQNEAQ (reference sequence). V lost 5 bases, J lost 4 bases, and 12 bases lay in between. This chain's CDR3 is CASSPDGGYNEQFF. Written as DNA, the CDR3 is TGTGCCAGCAGCCCTGACGGCGGGTACAATGAGCAGTTCTTC.

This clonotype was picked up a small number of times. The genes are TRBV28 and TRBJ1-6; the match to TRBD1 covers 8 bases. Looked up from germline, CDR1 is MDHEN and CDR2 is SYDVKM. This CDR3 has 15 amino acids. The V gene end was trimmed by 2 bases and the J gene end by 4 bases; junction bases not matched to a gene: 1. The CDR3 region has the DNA TGTGCCAGCAGTTTAGGGGACAGGTATAATTCACCCCTCCACTTT. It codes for CASSLGDRYNSPLHF.

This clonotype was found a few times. CDR3 in amino acids: CASSDGGLSNQPQHF. The CDR3 coding sequence is TGTGCCAGCAGTGATGGTGGTCTTAGCAATCAGCCCCAGCATTTT. The J gene is TRBJ1-5, the V gene TRBV6-1; D is undetermined. Germline V gene data show CDR1 as MNHNS and CDR2 as SASEGT. The CDR3 loop spans 15 amino acids. V lost 3 bases to trimming and J lost 0 bases, with 9 bases between them.

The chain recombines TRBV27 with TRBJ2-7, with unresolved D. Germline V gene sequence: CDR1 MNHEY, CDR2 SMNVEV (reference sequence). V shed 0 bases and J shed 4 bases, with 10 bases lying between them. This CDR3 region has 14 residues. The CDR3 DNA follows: TGTGCCAGCAGTTTATCTTGGGCAGGTTACGAGCAGTACTTC. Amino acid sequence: CASSLSWAGYEQYF.

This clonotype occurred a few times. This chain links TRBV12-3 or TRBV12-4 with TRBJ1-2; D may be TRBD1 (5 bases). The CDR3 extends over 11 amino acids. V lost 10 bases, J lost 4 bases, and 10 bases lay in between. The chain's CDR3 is CATWTFYGYTF. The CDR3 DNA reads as TGTGCCACATGGACATTCTATGGCTACACCTTC.

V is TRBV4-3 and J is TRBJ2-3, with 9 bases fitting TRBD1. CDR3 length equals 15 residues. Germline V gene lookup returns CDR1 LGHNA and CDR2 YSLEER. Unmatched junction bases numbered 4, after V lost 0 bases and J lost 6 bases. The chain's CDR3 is CASSQERQGGDTQYF. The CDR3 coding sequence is TGCGCCAGCAGCCAAGAAAGACAGGGGGGCGATACGCAGTATTTT.

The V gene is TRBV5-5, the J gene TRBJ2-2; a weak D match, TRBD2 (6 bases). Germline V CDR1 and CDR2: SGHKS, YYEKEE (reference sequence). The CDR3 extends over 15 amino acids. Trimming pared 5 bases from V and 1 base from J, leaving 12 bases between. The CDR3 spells CASRRRGGNTGELFF. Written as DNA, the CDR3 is TGTGCCAGCAGACGGAGGGGTGGGAACACCGGGGAGCTGTTTTTT.

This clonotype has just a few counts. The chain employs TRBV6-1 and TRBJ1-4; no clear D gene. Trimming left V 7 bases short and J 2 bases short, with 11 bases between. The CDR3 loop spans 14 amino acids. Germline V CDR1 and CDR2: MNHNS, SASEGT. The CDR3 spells CASTERWTNEKLFF. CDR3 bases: TGTGCCAGCACGGAACGTTGGACTAATGAAAAACTGTTTTTT.

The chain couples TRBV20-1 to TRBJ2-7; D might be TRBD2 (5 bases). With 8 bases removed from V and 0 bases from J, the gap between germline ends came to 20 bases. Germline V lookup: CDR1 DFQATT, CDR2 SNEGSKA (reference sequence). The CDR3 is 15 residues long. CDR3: CSLGPPAVISYEQYF. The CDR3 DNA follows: TGCAGTCTGGGCCCCCCAGCGGTTATCTCCTACGAGCAGTACTTC.

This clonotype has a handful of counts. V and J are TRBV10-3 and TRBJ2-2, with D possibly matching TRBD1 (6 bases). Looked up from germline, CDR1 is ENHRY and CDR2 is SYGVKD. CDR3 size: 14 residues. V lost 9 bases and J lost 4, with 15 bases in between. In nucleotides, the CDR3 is TGTGCCATGGGGGCCGGCGAGGGCACCGGGGAGCTGTTTTTT. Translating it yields CAMGAGEGTGELFF.

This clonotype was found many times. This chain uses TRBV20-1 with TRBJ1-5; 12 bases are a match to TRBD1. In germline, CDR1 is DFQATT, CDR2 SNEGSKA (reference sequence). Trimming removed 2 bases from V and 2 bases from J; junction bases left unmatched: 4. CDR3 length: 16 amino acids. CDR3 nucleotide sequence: TGCAGTGCTAGAACCGGGACAGGGGGCCGCAATCAGCCCCAGCATTTT. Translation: CSARTGTGGRNQPQHF.

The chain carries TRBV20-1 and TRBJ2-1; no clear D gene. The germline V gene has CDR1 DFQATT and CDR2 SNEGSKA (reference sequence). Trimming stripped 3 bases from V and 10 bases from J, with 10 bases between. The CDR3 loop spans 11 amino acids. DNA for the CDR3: TGCAGTGCTAGGAGGAAAGCGGAGCAGTTCTTC. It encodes CSARRKAEQFF.

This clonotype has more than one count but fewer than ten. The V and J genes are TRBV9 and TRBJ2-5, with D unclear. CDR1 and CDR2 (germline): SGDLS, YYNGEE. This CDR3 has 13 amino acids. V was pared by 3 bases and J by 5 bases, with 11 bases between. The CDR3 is CASSALAYETQYF. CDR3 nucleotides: TGTGCCAGCAGCGCCTTAGCCTATGAGACCCAGTACTTC.

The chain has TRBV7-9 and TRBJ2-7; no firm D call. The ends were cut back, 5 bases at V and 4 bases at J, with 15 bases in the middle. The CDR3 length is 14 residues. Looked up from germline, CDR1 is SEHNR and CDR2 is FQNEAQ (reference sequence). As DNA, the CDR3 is TGTGCCAGCAGCCCTCCCGGCTTTCTTTACGAGCAGTACTTC. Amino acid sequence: CASSPPGFLYEQYF.

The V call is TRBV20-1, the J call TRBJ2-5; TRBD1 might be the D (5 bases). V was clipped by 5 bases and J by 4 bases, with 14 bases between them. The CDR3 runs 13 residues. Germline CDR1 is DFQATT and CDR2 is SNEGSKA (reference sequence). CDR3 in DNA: TGCAGTGCTCCTGACAGCCCTCGAGAGACCCAGTACTTC. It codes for CSAPDSPRETQYF.

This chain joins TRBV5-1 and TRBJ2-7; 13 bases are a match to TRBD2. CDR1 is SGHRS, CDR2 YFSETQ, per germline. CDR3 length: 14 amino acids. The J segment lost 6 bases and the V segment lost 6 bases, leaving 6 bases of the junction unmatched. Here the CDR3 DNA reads TGCGCCAGCAATAGGGGGACTAGCGGGATCGAGCAGTACTTC. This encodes CASNRGTSGIEQYF.

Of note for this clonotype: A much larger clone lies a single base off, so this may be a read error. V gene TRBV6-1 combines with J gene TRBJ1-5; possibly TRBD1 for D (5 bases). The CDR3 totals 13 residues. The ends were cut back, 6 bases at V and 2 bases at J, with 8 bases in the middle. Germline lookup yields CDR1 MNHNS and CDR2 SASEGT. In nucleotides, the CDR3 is TGTGCCAGCAGCGGGACTCGCAATCAGCCCCAGCATTTT. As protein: CASSGTRNQPQHF.

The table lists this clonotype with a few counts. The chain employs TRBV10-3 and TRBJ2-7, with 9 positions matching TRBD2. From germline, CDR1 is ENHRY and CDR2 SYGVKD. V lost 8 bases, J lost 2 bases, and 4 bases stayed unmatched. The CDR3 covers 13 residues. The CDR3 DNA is TGTGCCATCGGAGCGGGAGGAACCTACGAGCAGTACTTC. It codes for CAIGAGGTYEQYF.

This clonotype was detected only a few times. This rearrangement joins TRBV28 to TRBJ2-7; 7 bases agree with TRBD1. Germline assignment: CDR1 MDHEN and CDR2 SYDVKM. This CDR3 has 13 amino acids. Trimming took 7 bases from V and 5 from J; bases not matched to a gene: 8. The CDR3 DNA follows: TGTGCCAGCAAACAGGGGAATTTCAACGAGCAGTACTTC. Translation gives CASKQGNFNEQYF.

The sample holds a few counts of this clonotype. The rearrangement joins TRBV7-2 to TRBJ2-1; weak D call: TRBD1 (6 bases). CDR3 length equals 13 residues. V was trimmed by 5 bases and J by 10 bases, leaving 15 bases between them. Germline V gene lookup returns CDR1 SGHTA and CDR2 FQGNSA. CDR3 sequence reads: CASSDPGVREQFF. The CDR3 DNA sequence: TGTGCCAGCAGCGATCCAGGGGTTCGGGAGCAGTTCTTC.

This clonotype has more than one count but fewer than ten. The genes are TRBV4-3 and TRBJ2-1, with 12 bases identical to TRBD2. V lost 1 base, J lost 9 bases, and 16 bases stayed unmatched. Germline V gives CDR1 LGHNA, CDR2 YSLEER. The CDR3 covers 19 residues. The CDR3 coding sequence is TGCGCCAGCAGCCAAGTGGTCTGGCTAGCGGGAGGGCCTATTGCTGAGCAGTTCTTC. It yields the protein CASSQVVWLAGGPIAEQFF.

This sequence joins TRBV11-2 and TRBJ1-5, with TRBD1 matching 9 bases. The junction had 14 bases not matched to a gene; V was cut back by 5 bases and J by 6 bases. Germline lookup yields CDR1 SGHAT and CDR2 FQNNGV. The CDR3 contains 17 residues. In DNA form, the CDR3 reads TGTGCCAGCAGCCTTGATATCGGACAGGGGAGGTTTCAGCCCCAGCATTTT. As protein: CASSLDIGQGRFQPQHF.

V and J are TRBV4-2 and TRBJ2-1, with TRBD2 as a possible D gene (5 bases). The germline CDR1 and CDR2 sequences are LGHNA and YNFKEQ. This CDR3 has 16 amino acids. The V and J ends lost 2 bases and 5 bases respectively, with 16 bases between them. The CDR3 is CASSQPSKTINNEQFF. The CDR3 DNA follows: TGTGCCAGCAGCCAACCCTCGAAGACTATCAACAATGAGCAGTTCTTC.

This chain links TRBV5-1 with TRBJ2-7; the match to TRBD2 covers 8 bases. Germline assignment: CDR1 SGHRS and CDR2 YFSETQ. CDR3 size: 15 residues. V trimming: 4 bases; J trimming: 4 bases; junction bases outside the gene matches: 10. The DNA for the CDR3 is TGCGCCAGCAGCCCAGAGGGACTAGTTGAGTACGAGCAGTACTTC. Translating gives CASSPEGLVEYEQYF.

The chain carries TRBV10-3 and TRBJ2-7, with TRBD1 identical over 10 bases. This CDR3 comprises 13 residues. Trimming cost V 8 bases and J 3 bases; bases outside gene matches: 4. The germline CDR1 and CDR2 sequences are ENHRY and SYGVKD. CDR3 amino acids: CAIGGDRGYEQYF. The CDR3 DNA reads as TGTGCCATCGGAGGGGACAGGGGCTACGAGCAGTACTTC.

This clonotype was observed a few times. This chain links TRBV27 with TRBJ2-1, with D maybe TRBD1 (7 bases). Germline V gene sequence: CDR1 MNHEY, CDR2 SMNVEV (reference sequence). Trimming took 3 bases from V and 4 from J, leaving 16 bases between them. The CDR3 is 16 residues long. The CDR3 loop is CASSFLGQEGYNEQFF. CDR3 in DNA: TGTGCCAGCAGTTTCCTCGGACAGGAGGGATACAATGAGCAGTTCTTC.

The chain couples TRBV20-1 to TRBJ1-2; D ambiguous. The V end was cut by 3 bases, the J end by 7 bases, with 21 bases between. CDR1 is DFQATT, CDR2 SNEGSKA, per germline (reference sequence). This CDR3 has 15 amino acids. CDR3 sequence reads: CSARASWEGLTGYTF. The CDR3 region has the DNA TGCAGTGCTAGGGCTAGTTGGGAAGGTCTGACTGGCTACACCTTC.